A selection of T cell receptor beta chains follows, all from one sample in a study of CD8 T cells in Susac syndrome. From the immunoSEQ multiplex PCR reads, TCRdb called clonotypes with MiXCR, one entry per CDR3 protein. The table lists about 280,000 distinct CDR3 sequences, around 84% of them singletons. Material: CD8+ T cells from PBMCs. The origin of the receptors is a human donor with multiple sclerosis. Both conserved end residues are part of each CDR3. The D gene is left open where the match is weak. Clone size is not always given. Where it is, it says once, few, many or a class for expanded clones.

j_call	v_call	clone_size	d_call	cdr3_nt	cdr3_aa
TRBJ1-4	TRBV7-9	-	-	TGTGCCAGCAGCTCCCCTTCGGCTAATGAAAAACTGTTTTTT	CASSSPSANEKLFF
TRBJ2-3	TRBV20-1	-	TRBD2	TGCAGTGCTAGAGATTGGGTAGCGGGAGATGTAGATACGCAGTATTTT	CSARDWVAGDVDTQYF
TRBJ1-1	TRBV5-6	-	-	TGTGCCAGCAGCCCAGGACAAGCTAGAGGCACTGAAGCTTTCTTT	CASSPGQARGTEAFF
TRBJ2-5	TRBV20-1	-	TRBD2	TGCAGTGCTAGTGTCCGGACTAGCAGGCAGACCCAGTACTTC	CSASVRTSRQTQYF
TRBJ2-1	TRBV13	-	TRBD1	TGTGCCAGCAGCTCGACGGGACAGGGGGACAATGAGCAGTTCTTC	CASSSTGQGDNEQFF
TRBJ2-7	TRBV20-1	-	TRBD2	TGCAGTGCTAGAGACCCCCGGGGGGTTTCCTACGAGCAGTACTTC	CSARDPRGVSYEQYF
TRBJ2-7	TRBV19	-	-	TGTGCCAGTAGTACCCCTATGCGGGGACCGGCCCCTTACGAGCAGTACTTC	CASSTPMRGPAPYEQYF
TRBJ2-7	TRBV20-1	-	-	TGCAGTGCTAGAGACCGGACCCCCAGCCTGCGGGCCTACGAGCAGTACTTC	CSARDRTPSLRAYEQYF
TRBJ2-1	TRBV20-1	-	TRBD2	TGCAGTGCTAGTAGGGGGAGACTAGCGGTCCTATGGAGCCCAAGCTCCTACAATGAGCAGTTCTTC	CSASRGRLAVLWSPSSYNEQFF
TRBJ2-1	TRBV7-7	-	TRBD2	TGTGCTAGCAGCTTAGCGGGCAACTACAATGAGCAGTTCTTC	CASSLAGNYNEQFF
TRBJ2-1	TRBV11-2	-	TRBD2	TGTGCCAGCAGCTTAGAGGGCGGGGGCTACAATGAGCAGTTCTTC	CASSLEGGGYNEQFF
TRBJ2-5	TRBV6-5	-	-	TGTGCCAGCAGTTATTTCAGCTCCCAAGAGACCCAGTACTTC	CASSYFSSQETQYF
TRBJ2-1	TRBV15	-	TRBD1	TGTGCCACCAGCCCTAGAACAGGGGGCGGGAATGAGCAGTTCTTC	CATSPRTGGGNEQFF
TRBJ2-7	TRBV27	-	-	TGTGCCAGCAGTTTAAACCGACAGGGGAGGGACGAGCAGTACTTC	CASSLNRQGRDEQYF
TRBJ1-2	TRBV7-6	-	-	TGTGCCAGCAGCCCCGGAGAGGGTTTGAAGGTCTATGGCTACACCTTC	CASSPGEGLKVYGYTF
TRBJ1-2	TRBV9	-	-	TGTGCCAGCAGCGTAGAGGGATTAAACTATGGCTACACCTTC	CASSVEGLNYGYTF
TRBJ2-1	TRBV7-6	-	TRBD2	TGTGCCAGCAGCCAGTTCCGGACTAGCAGCCCTTGGAATGAGCAGTTCTTC	CASSQFRTSSPWNEQFF
TRBJ2-2	TRBV5-6	few	-	TGTGCCAGCAGGCGGGAGAGGGGGACCGGGGAGCTGTTTTTT	CASRRERGTGELFF
TRBJ2-7	TRBV6-1	-	-	TGTGCCAGCAGAATCGACTTCGGCTTTTGGGAGCAGTACTTC	CASRIDFGFWEQYF
TRBJ1-2	TRBV9	once	-	TGTGCCAGCAGCACACGAGCGGGCCTAGATAACTATGGCTACACCTTC	CASSTRAGLDNYGYTF
TRBJ1-1	TRBV20-1	-	-	TGCAGTGCCCCAAAGGGGCTAGGCACTGAAGCTTTCTTT	CSAPKGLGTEAFF
TRBJ1-2	TRBV12-3/TRBV12-4	-	-	TGTGCCAGCAGCCCCGGGCGGTCGAACTATGGCTACACCTTC	CASSPGRSNYGYTF
TRBJ2-7	TRBV21-1	-	-	TGTGCCAGCAGCATGGCCTACGAGCAGTACTTC	CASSMAYEQYF
TRBJ1-4	TRBV11-2	-	-	TGTGCCAGCAGCGATGGGGAGGCACGGCTGTTTTTT	CASSDGEARLFF
TRBJ2-3	TRBV5-1	-	TRBD2	TGCGCCAGCAGCGGTAGCGGGAGAGGTAGCACAGATACGCAGTATTTT	CASSGSGRGSTDTQYF
TRBJ2-7	TRBV28	-	-	TGTGCCAGCAGTTTATATGGCGGTTACGAGCAGTACTTC	CASSLYGGYEQYF
TRBJ2-7	TRBV9	once	-	TGTGCCAGCAGCTCGGGATCCAACCACGAGCAGTACTTC	CASSSGSNHEQYF
TRBJ1-2	TRBV5-5	-	-	TGTGCCAGCAGCTTGATGGGGGGTAACTATGGCTACACCTTC	CASSLMGGNYGYTF
TRBJ1-4	TRBV30	-	-	TGTGCCTGGAGTGGCAGGGCCCAAGAGGGAACTAATGAAAAACTGTTTTTT	CAWSGRAQEGTNEKLFF
TRBJ2-2	TRBV6-5	-	-	TGTGCCAGCAGTTACTACACGCTGGCAGTGAACACCGGGGAGCTGTTTTTT	CASSYYTLAVNTGELFF
TRBJ2-1	TRBV15	-	-	TGTGCCACCAGCAGAGATAGGAACTATTGGGATGAGCAGTTCTTC	CATSRDRNYWDEQFF
TRBJ2-1	TRBV9	-	-	TGTGCCAGCAGCGTTAGTCACAATGAGCAGTTCTTC	CASSVSHNEQFF
TRBJ2-1	TRBV27	-	-	TGTGCCAGCAGTTCGGGTACCTATGCCAATGAGCAGTTCTTC	CASSSGTYANEQFF
TRBJ1-2	TRBV7-9	-	-	TGTGCCAGCAGCTACCCGACAGGAGGCTCAAACTATGGCTACACCTTC	CASSYPTGGSNYGYTF